Listed below are T cell receptor beta chains from one sample, sequenced in a study of PD-L1 blockade in urothelial cancer. Profiled with immunoSEQ multiplex PCR; TCRdb holds only in-frame clones, not every one. The data hold about 100,000 clones, with 90% to 95% observed a single time. The source was PBMCs, collected around atezolizumab (anti-PD-L1) treatment. Receptors were obtained from a woman aged 80 or over with urothelial cancer. Both conserved end residues are part of each CDR3. The D gene is left open where the match is weak. Expanded clones get a size class; other rows say once, few or many, or leave the size out.

abundance,d_gene,v_gene,j_gene,len,CDR3aa,CDR3nt
NA,TRBD2,TRBV7-9,TRBJ2-3,16,CASSSTSGGITDTQYF,TGTGCCAGCAGCTCGACTAGCGGGGGTATCACAGATACGCAGTATTTT
once,TRBD2,TRBV19,TRBJ2-3,14,CASRRGTSGYTQYF,TGTGCCAGTAGACGGGGGACTAGCGGGTATACGCAGTATTTT
NA,TRBD1,TRBV19,TRBJ2-3,13,CATQGQGASTQYF,TGTGCCACACAGGGACAGGGGGCATCTACGCAGTATTTT
NA,NA,TRBV7-9,TRBJ2-5,17,CASSLVVETQKRETQYF,TGTGCCAGCAGCTTAGTCGTTGAGACTCAAAAACGAGAGACCCAGTACTTC
NA,NA,TRBV27,TRBJ2-3,15,CASSPSQGGTDTQYF,TGTGCCAGCAGTCCCTCCCAGGGGGGAACAGATACGCAGTATTTT
few,TRBD1,TRBV4-2,TRBJ2-7,14,CASSQEQGAYEQYF,TGTGCCAGCAGCCAAGAACAGGGGGCCTACGAGCAGTACTTC
once,TRBD2,TRBV5-6,TRBJ2-7,15,CASSLGGTSDYEQYF,TGTGCCAGCAGCTTGGGCGGGACTAGCGACTACGAGCAGTACTTC
NA,TRBD2,TRBV9,TRBJ2-7,17,CASSPSWGAGGDYEQYF,TGTGCCAGCAGCCCGTCCTGGGGAGCGGGGGGGGACTACGAGCAGTACTTC
NA,NA,TRBV28,TRBJ2-3,16,CASSLSGSLGTDTQYF,TGTGCCAGCAGTTTATCCGGGAGTTTGGGCACAGATACGCAGTATTTT
NA,NA,TRBV28,TRBJ1-2,15,CASTPPGPIHYGYTF,TGTGCCAGCACCCCCCCAGGTCCGATTCACTATGGCTACACCTTC
NA,TRBD1,TRBV15,TRBJ2-7,15,CATSYRGSSAYEQYF,TGTGCCACCTCGTACAGGGGATCCTCCGCCTACGAGCAGTACTTC
NA,NA,TRBV27,TRBJ1-2,13,CASSARGVSGYTF,TGTGCCAGCAGCGCGCGGGGGGTCTCTGGCTACACCTTC
NA,NA,TRBV9,TRBJ1-4,14,CASSVRATNEKLFF,TGTGCCAGCAGCGTGAGAGCAACTAATGAAAAACTGTTTTTT
NA,TRBD1,TRBV28,TRBJ1-1,16,CASSPRVDRVRSWAFF,TGTGCCAGCAGTCCCCGGGTAGACAGGGTGAGATCGTGGGCTTTCTTT
NA,TRBD1,TRBV7-2,TRBJ1-1,15,CASSLRTGMNTEAFF,TGTGCCAGCAGCTTAAGGACAGGGATGAACACTGAAGCTTTCTTT
NA,NA,TRBV27,TRBJ2-1,14,CASSLTSPYNEQFF,TGTGCCAGCAGTTTAACTAGCCCTTACAATGAGCAGTTCTTC
NA,NA,TRBV30,TRBJ2-7,16,CAWILPETSKAYEQYF,TGTGCCTGGATTCTCCCTGAGACTAGTAAGGCTTACGAGCAGTACTTC
NA,NA,TRBV9,TRBJ1-3,17,CASSVDGGGYSGNTIYF,TGTGCCAGCAGCGTAGACGGGGGAGGTTACTCCGGAAACACCATATATTTT
NA,TRBD1,TRBV5-1,TRBJ1-2,15,CASSLGQGANYGYTF,TGCGCCAGCAGCTTGGGACAGGGGGCCAACTATGGCTACACCTTC
few,TRBD1,TRBV15,TRBJ2-3,14,CATRGTASTDTQYF,TGTGCCACCAGGGGGACAGCTAGCACAGATACGCAGTATTTT
NA,NA,TRBV28,TRBJ2-7,15,CASSPLGQVFDEQYF,TGTGCCAGCAGTCCCCTGGGGCAGGTGTTCGACGAGCAGTACTTC
NA,NA,TRBV9,TRBJ1-4,15,CASSVGARRNEKLFF,TGTGCCAGCAGCGTAGGGGCAAGACGAAATGAAAAACTGTTTTTT
NA,NA,TRBV5-1,TRBJ2-6,16,CASSVNRDPGANVLTF,TGCGCCAGCAGCGTCAACAGGGACCCTGGGGCCAACGTCCTGACTTTC
NA,NA,TRBV6-6,TRBJ2-7,14,CASSYSSGAYEQYF,TGTGCCAGCAGTTACTCCAGCGGAGCCTACGAGCAGTACTTC
NA,TRBD1,TRBV30,TRBJ1-1,17,CAWSYKTFDRANTEAFF,TGTGCCTGGAGTTACAAGACCTTTGACAGGGCGAACACTGAAGCTTTCTTT
NA,NA,TRBV6-1,TRBJ2-5,12,CASKNGRETQYF,TGTGCCAGCAAAAACGGTCGGGAGACCCAGTACTTC
NA,TRBD2,TRBV5-1,TRBJ2-7,15,CASSLEVSGTYEQYF,TGCGCCAGCAGCTTGGAGGTTAGCGGGACCTACGAGCAGTACTTC
NA,NA,TRBV7-6,TRBJ2-3,13,CASSQLVADTQYF,TGTGCCAGCAGTCAATTAGTTGCAGATACGCAGTATTTT
few,TRBD2,TRBV7-9,TRBJ2-7,14,CASSLAKRDSEQYF,TGTGCCAGCAGCTTAGCTAAGCGGGACTCCGAGCAGTACTTC
NA,NA,TRBV27,TRBJ1-5,14,CASSLLESNQPQHF,TGTGCCAGCAGTTTATTGGAGAGCAATCAGCCCCAGCATTTT
NA,TRBD2,TRBV7-6,TRBJ2-7,18,CASSSITGLAGGGYEQYF,TGTGCCAGCAGCTCCATAACGGGGCTAGCGGGAGGGGGGTACGAGCAGTACTTC
NA,TRBD1,TRBV6-1,TRBJ2-1,15,CASSSTGSSYNEQFF,TGTGCCAGCAGTTCGACAGGGAGCTCCTACAATGAGCAGTTCTTC
NA,NA,TRBV30,TRBJ1-3,16,CAWSVSGGTSGNTIYF,TGTGCCTGGAGTGTCAGCGGAGGGACCTCTGGAAACACCATATATTTT
NA,TRBD1,TRBV27,TRBJ1-5,18,CASRGDRAQPVSNQPQHF,TGTGCCAGCAGGGGGGACAGGGCACAACCCGTCAGCAATCAGCCCCAGCATTTT
NA,TRBD2,TRBV10-3,TRBJ2-1,15,CAISDVGRAVNEQFF,TGTGCCATCAGTGATGTCGGGAGGGCCGTCAATGAGCAGTTCTTC
NA,NA,TRBV11-2,TRBJ1-3,16,CASSLEAGNSGNTIYF,TGTGCCAGCAGCTTAGAGGCAGGGAACTCTGGAAACACCATATATTTT
NA,NA,TRBV5-4,TRBJ2-1,13,CATTLWGVIEQFF,TGTGCCACCACGTTGTGGGGAGTGATTGAGCAGTTCTTC
NA,NA,TRBV19,TRBJ2-7,15,CASSPGMPSSYEQYF,TGTGCCAGTAGTCCAGGGATGCCAAGCTCCTACGAGCAGTACTTC
NA,TRBD2,TRBV15,TRBJ2-5,18,CATSRDRVSGWLEETQYF,TGTGCCACCAGCAGAGATCGTGTTAGCGGGTGGCTGGAGGAGACCCAGTACTTC
NA,NA,TRBV4-1,TRBJ2-7,15,CASSQFGGQVNEQYF,TGCGCCAGCAGCCAATTCGGGGGGCAAGTAAATGAGCAGTACTTC
NA,NA,TRBV5-4,TRBJ2-7,13,CASSSGLRGLQYF,TGTGCCAGCAGCTCGGGACTCCGCGGATTGCAGTACTTC
once,TRBD2,TRBV6-1,TRBJ2-7,14,CASSEIGREAEQYF,TGTGCCAGCAGTGAGATCGGGCGGGAGGCTGAGCAGTACTTC
NA,TRBD2,TRBV7-3,TRBJ2-3,14,CASSFSGGTDTQYF,TGTGCCAGCAGCTTCAGCGGGGGCACAGATACGCAGTATTTT
NA,TRBD1,TRBV11-3,TRBJ2-2,15,CASSLEGQGSRELFF,TGTGCCAGCAGCTTAGAGGGACAGGGATCAAGGGAGCTGTTTTTT
NA,TRBD1,TRBV15,TRBJ2-5,17,CATSRDRLDRVWETQYF,TGTGCCACCAGCAGAGATAGGTTAGACAGGGTCTGGGAGACCCAGTACTTC
NA,NA,TRBV30,TRBJ2-5,12,CAWSYRVGTQYF,TGTGCCTGGAGTTACAGGGTGGGGACCCAGTACTTC
NA,TRBD1,TRBV11-3,TRBJ2-3,15,CASSPGQGDTDTQYF,TGTGCCAGCAGCCCCGGACAGGGAGACACAGATACGCAGTATTTT
NA,NA,TRBV5-8,TRBJ1-1,16,CASSRGQRWVNTEAFF,TGTGCCAGCAGCCGCGGACAGCGCTGGGTGAACACTGAAGCTTTCTTT
NA,TRBD1,TRBV28,TRBJ2-7,14,CASRRWTGGYEQYF,TGTGCCAGCAGGAGGTGGACAGGGGGCTACGAGCAGTACTTC
NA,TRBD1,TRBV5-1,TRBJ1-4,14,CASSAGQGREKLFF,TGCGCCAGCAGCGCTGGACAGGGGCGCGAAAAACTGTTTTTT
NA,TRBD1,TRBV5-1,TRBJ2-1,17,CASSSGQGLSSYNEQFF,TGCGCCAGCAGCTCTGGACAGGGGCTAAGCTCCTACAATGAGCAGTTCTTC
NA,TRBD1,TRBV5-1,TRBJ1-5,15,CASSVGTGVIQPQHF,TGCGCCAGCAGCGTCGGGACAGGGGTTATTCAGCCCCAGCATTTT
NA,NA,TRBV9,TRBJ1-1,15,CASSVRHGSGAEAFF,TGTGCCAGCAGCGTTCGACATGGTTCGGGGGCTGAAGCTTTCTTT
NA,NA,TRBV19,TRBJ1-2,14,CASRGHPDGDGYTF,TGTGCCAGTAGGGGACATCCCGACGGGGATGGCTACACCTTC
once,TRBD1,TRBV7-8,TRBJ1-1,17,CASSLARQGGMNTEAFF,TGTGCCAGCAGCTTAGCGAGACAGGGGGGGATGAACACTGAAGCTTTCTTT
NA,NA,TRBV30,TRBJ1-4,15,CAWSVQRGANEKLFF,TGTGCCTGGAGTGTACAGCGGGGGGCGAATGAAAAACTGTTTTTT
NA,TRBD1,TRBV5-6,TRBJ2-7,14,CASSFTGQSYEQYF,TGTGCCAGCAGCTTCACGGGACAGTCCTACGAGCAGTACTTC
NA,NA,TRBV30,TRBJ1-4,15,CAWSVRRSANEKLFF,TGTGCCTGGAGTGTACGAAGGAGCGCTAATGAAAAACTGTTTTTT
NA,NA,TRBV29-1,TRBJ1-2,13,CSVEEDNYYGYTF,TGCAGCGTTGAAGAGGACAACTACTATGGCTACACCTTC
NA,NA,TRBV5-1,TRBJ1-2,14,CASSLVAVGYGYTF,TGCGCCAGCAGCTTGGTTGCGGTGGGCTATGGCTACACCTTC